This T cell receptor beta chain was identified in a study of beta chain features in type 1 diabetes. Germline trimming cut 7 bases from V and 2 bases from J; bases unmatched to any gene: 6. Germline V gene sequence: CDR1 KGHSH, CDR2 LQKENI. This CDR3 region has 14 residues. A word on this clone: Antigen: not known.

All of the isolated RNA was reverse transcribed, so expressed TCRB transcripts were sequenced. This table comes from immunoSEQ multiplex PCR, and its TCRdb copy is limited to in-frame clones, with some not included. In the table there are tens of thousands of clones, about 68% of which are singletons. General observations from the study: Type 1 diabetes patients had TCRB CDR3s that were shorter (moderately but significantly so) in all four CD4+ subsets.

The sequencing input was Tregs from blood. The sequence was obtained from a man under 40 with type 1 diabetes. Some clones in this sample may be carry-over from other donors' samples. The rearrangement links TRBV18 to TRBJ2-5, with TRBD2 matching over 8 bases. The CDR3 reads CASFTLAGQETQYF. The CDR3, as DNA: TGTGCCAGCTTTACCTTAGCGGGGCAAGAGACCCAGTACTTC.